The 29 T cell receptor beta chains given below trace back to one sample, sequenced in a study of T cells in localized non-small cell lung cancer. The protocol was immunoSEQ multiplex PCR, while the TCRdb copy is restricted to in-frame clones and leaves out a portion. The data hold some 15,000 clones, with almost 85% observed a single time. The input for sequencing was peripheral blood, taken before any cancer treatment. The receptors were sampled from a male donor older than 55 with stage I lung adenocarcinoma.

The chain couples TRBV5-3 to TRBJ1-4; D gene unclear. TRBV5-3 is noted as an ORF with a role that remains uncertain. V gave up 2 bases and J gave up 5 bases, with 7 bases separating them. CDR3 length equals 13 residues. The CDR3 DNA is TGTGCCAGAAGCTTCCGACCAAATGAAAAACTGTTTTTT. Translated: CARSFRPNEKLFF.

This chain uses TRBV28 with TRBJ2-5; D possibly uses TRBD1 or TRBD2 (5 bases each). V gave up 4 bases and J gave up 7 bases, with 19 bases separating them. The length of the CDR3 is 15 residues. The germline gives CDR1 MDHEN, CDR2 SYDVKM. CDR3 sequence: CASSSSGTISLTQYF. In DNA form, the CDR3 reads TGTGCCAGCAGTTCATCCGGGACCATCAGTCTGACCCAGTACTTC.

This clone was observed a single time. The V call is TRBV30, the J call TRBJ1-4, with D unresolved. This CDR3 has 14 amino acids. Per the germline V gene, CDR1 is GTSNPN and CDR2 is SVGIG (reference sequence). Trimming took 3 bases from V and 0 from J, leaving 8 bases between them. The CDR3 reads CAWSASATNEKLFF. CDR3 sequence (DNA): TGTGCCTGGAGCGCCAGTGCAACTAATGAAAAACTGTTTTTT.

The CDR3 DNA is TGTGCCAGCAGGCGAAGACAGGGGGTCTACGAGCAGTACTTC. Translation: CASRRRQGVYEQYF. J is TRBJ2-7 and V is TRBV6-5; 9 bases are a match to TRBD1. Germline loops: CDR1 MNHEY, CDR2 SVGAGI. Germline trimming cut 6 bases from V and 3 bases from J; bases unmatched to any gene: 6. CDR3 length equals 14 residues.

This chain uses TRBV7-3 with TRBJ2-3, with D unclear. The CDR3 is 13 amino acids. Trimming shortened V by 2 bases and J by 6 bases, and 9 bases separated the two germline ends. Germline V gene data show CDR1 as SGHTA and CDR2 as FQGTGA. The CDR3, as DNA: TGTGCCAGCAGCTTATCGATAGACGATACGCAGTATTTT. Amino acid sequence: CASSLSIDDTQYF.

This clone has a single count. The chain combines TRBV5-4 with TRBJ1-6, with a weak D call TRBD1 (6 bases). Trimming cost V 4 bases and J 2 bases, with 16 bases left between them. The CDR3 contains 17 residues. Looked up from germline, CDR1 is SGHNT and CDR2 is YYREEE (reference sequence). CDR3 in DNA: TGTGCCAGCAGCGGGGGGGGGCAGGGCCCCTATAATTCACCCCTCCACTTT. It codes for CASSGGGQGPYNSPLHF.

The V call is TRBV27, the J call TRBJ2-5; 11 bases are shared with TRBD1. Judging by the DNA end, TRBJ2-7 fits better; the J call may be wrong. This CDR3 comprises 15 residues. Germline assignment: CDR1 MNHEY and CDR2 SMNVEV (reference sequence). Written as DNA, the CDR3 is TGTGCCAGCAGTAAGCGCCGGGACAGGGGGTACGAGCAGTACTTC. This encodes CASSKRRDRGYEQYF.

The chain carries TRBV19 and TRBJ2-6; no reliable D call. The CDR3 consists of 18 residues. Deletions cut 4 bases from V and 0 bases from J, with 16 bases between. CDR1 and CDR2 (germline): LNHDA, SQIVND (reference sequence). CDR3 residues: CASSKAPAGNSGANVLTF. CDR3 in DNA: TGTGCCAGTAGTAAAGCCCCGGCTGGTAACTCTGGGGCCAACGTCCTGACTTTC.

V usage is TRBV5-1 and J usage is TRBJ1-1; D is uncertain. This CDR3 has 14 residues. CDR1 SGHRS and CDR2 YFSETQ come from the germline V gene. The V end was cut by 4 bases, the J end by 1 base, with 11 bases between. This CDR3 is CASSAYGRNTEAFF. DNA of the CDR3: TGCGCCAGCAGCGCCTACGGGAGGAACACTGAAGCTTTCTTT.

The gene calls are TRBV2 and TRBJ1-5, with 8 bases identical to TRBD1. The CDR3 has 13 amino acids. Per germline, CDR1 SNHLY and CDR2 FYNNEI. The V gene end was trimmed by 7 bases and the J gene end by 7 bases; junction bases not matched to a gene: 6. CDR3 protein: CASTGTGSQPQHF. The DNA for the CDR3 is TGTGCCAGCACCGGGACAGGATCGCAGCCCCAGCATTTT. Based on the CDR3 plus reference TRBV2 and TRBJ1-5, the full variable domain is EPEVTQTPSHQVTQMGQEVILRCVPISNHLYFYWYRQILGQKVEFLVSFYNNEISEKSEIFDDQFSVERPDGSNFTLKIRSTKLEDSAMYFCASTGTGSQPQHFGDGTRLSIL.

This clone has just a few counts. The gene calls are TRBV4-1 and TRBJ2-2; 11 positions agree with TRBD1. This CDR3 is 18 amino acids long. J gave up 4 bases and V 1 base, and 8 bases lay outside the gene matches. CDR1 and CDR2 (germline): MGHRA, YSYEKL. CDR3: CASSQVGGGTGGTGELFF. DNA for the CDR3: TGCGCCAGCAGCCAAGTTGGTGGCGGGACAGGGGGCACCGGGGAGCTGTTTTTT.

The chain uses TRBV11-3 and TRBJ2-7, with TRBD1 matching over 8 bases. The CDR3 loop spans 16 amino acids. Per the germline V gene, CDR1 is SGHNT and CDR2 is YENEEA. Trimming removed 0 bases from V and 3 bases from J; junction bases left unmatched: 7. The CDR3 is CASSLDGQGGFYEQYF. The DNA of the CDR3 is TGTGCCAGCAGCTTAGATGGACAGGGTGGTTTCTACGAGCAGTACTTC. The variable domain in full, completed from reference TRBV11-3 and TRBJ2-7, reads EAGVVQSPRYKIIEKKQPVAFWCNPISGHNTLYWYLQNLGQGPELLIRYENEEAVDDSQLPKDRFSAERLKGVDSTLKIQPAELGDSAVYLCASSLDGQGGFYEQYFGPGTRLTVT.

V and J are TRBV18 and TRBJ2-1; D is ambiguous. CDR1 is KGHSH and CDR2 is LQKENI in the germline V gene. The CDR3 is made up of 14 amino acids. Deletions cut 1 base from V and 5 bases from J, with 9 bases between. The CDR3 DNA is TGTGCCAGCTCACCACTCTCGCTAAACAATGAGCAGTTCTTC. It specifies CASSPLSLNNEQFF.

V usage is TRBV4-2 and J usage is TRBJ2-3, with D maybe TRBD2 (5 bases). The germline CDR1 and CDR2 sequences are LGHNA and YNFKEQ. Trimming pared 0 bases from V and 1 base from J, leaving 14 bases between. There are 17 residues in the CDR3. CDR3 sequence: CASSQDGPGGGTDTQYF. The CDR3 nucleotides are TGTGCCAGCAGCCAAGACGGGCCCGGAGGAGGCACAGATACGCAGTATTTT.

The genes are TRBV5-1 and TRBJ2-5; TRBD2 matches at 14 bases. The CDR3 spans 17 residues. Germline V gene lookup returns CDR1 SGHRS and CDR2 YFSETQ. The J segment lost 2 bases and the V segment lost 4 bases, leaving 7 bases of the junction unmatched. CDR3 sequence reads: CASSDGLAGGTQETQYF. The CDR3 DNA follows: TGCGCCAGCAGCGATGGACTAGCGGGGGGCACTCAAGAGACCCAGTACTTC.

This chain connects TRBV27 to TRBJ1-5, with D perhaps TRBD1 (5 bases). Trimming pared 6 bases from V and 7 bases from J, leaving 13 bases between. CDR1 is MNHEY, CDR2 SMNVEV, per germline (reference sequence). The CDR3 runs to 13 residues. CDR3 protein: CASSSRGTQPQHF. CDR3 coding DNA: TGTGCCAGCAGCTCCCGGGGCACGCAGCCCCAGCATTTT.

The rearrangement uses TRBV2 and TRBJ2-3; D may correspond to TRBD1 or TRBD2 (5 bases each). The CDR3 is made up of 14 amino acids. Per germline, CDR1 SNHLY and CDR2 FYNNEI. Trimming removed 5 bases at V and 4 bases at J, with 13 bases between. CDR3 sequence: CASSTGQRADTQYF. The CDR3, as DNA: TGTGCCAGCAGTACGGGGCAAAGGGCAGATACGCAGTATTTT.

The chain links TRBV5-6 to TRBJ1-5; TRBD1 aligns across 10 bases. Germline V CDR1 and CDR2: SGHDT, YYEEEE. After removal of 0 bases from V and 3 bases from J, the junction contained 9 bases not matched to a gene. This CDR3 spans 18 amino acids. CDR3 sequence reads: CASSLGLGTGAFNQPQHF. The CDR3 nucleotides are TGTGCCAGCAGCTTGGGGCTGGGGACAGGGGCATTCAATCAGCCCCAGCATTTT.

V and J are TRBV5-6 and TRBJ2-1; D gene ambiguous. This CDR3 is 14 amino acids long. Germline V CDR1 and CDR2: SGHDT, YYEEEE. Trimming stripped 2 bases from V and 3 bases from J, with 9 bases between. CDR3 bases: TGTGCCAGCAGCTTAGGTATGGGCTACAATGAGCAGTTCTTC. Protein sequence: CASSLGMGYNEQFF.

V is TRBV5-1 and J is TRBJ1-3, with a tentative D call TRBD1 (6 bases). This CDR3 spans 16 amino acids. CDR1 is SGHRS and CDR2 is YFSETQ in the germline V gene. Between the trimmed V and J ends, which lost 3 bases and 1 base, there was a span of 14 bases. The CDR3 bases are TGCGCCAGCAGCTGGGACTCAGGGACATCTGGAAACACCATATATTTT. Its translation: CASSWDSGTSGNTIYF.

The V and J genes are TRBV19 and TRBJ1-1, with D unclear. The ends were cut back, 6 bases at V and 0 bases at J, with 11 bases in the middle. The CDR3 runs 14 residues. Looked up from germline, CDR1 is LNHDA and CDR2 is SQIVND (reference sequence). CDR3 in amino acids: CASSPGLMNTEAFF. The CDR3 DNA sequence: TGTGCCAGTAGCCCAGGACTGATGAACACTGAAGCTTTCTTT.

J is TRBJ2-7 and V is TRBV5-5; the D gene is possibly TRBD1 (6 bases). V was trimmed by 3 bases and J by 3 bases, leaving 16 bases between them. The CDR3 totals 15 residues. The germline CDR1 and CDR2 sequences are SGHKS and YYEKEE (reference sequence). The CDR3 here is CASSSPDRSHYEQYF. The CDR3 coding sequence is TGTGCCAGCAGCTCCCCCGACAGGAGCCACTACGAGCAGTACTTC.

This chain connects TRBV7-2 to TRBJ2-5; possible D gene TRBD1, 5 bases. V was trimmed by 5 bases and J by 4 bases, leaving 11 bases between them. Germline V gene lookup returns CDR1 SGHTA and CDR2 FQGNSA. This CDR3 spans 13 amino acids. CDR3 bases: TGTGCCAGCAGCCCTGCTAGGGGAGAGACCCAGTACTTC. It translates to CASSPARGETQYF.

V usage is TRBV6-6 and J usage is TRBJ2-3; 11 bases agree with TRBD1. Trimming took 10 bases from V and 5 from J; bases not matched to a gene: 8. Germline CDR1 reads MNHNY; CDR2 reads SVGAGI (reference sequence). The CDR3 is 14 residues long. The CDR3 DNA reads TGTGCCACCGCATGGACAGGGGGCAAAGATACGCAGTATTTT. Protein: CATAWTGGKDTQYF.

The J gene is TRBJ2-5, the V gene TRBV7-2, with 9 nucleotides matching TRBD2. Per the germline V gene, CDR1 is SGHTA and CDR2 is FQGNSA. The CDR3 has 15 amino acids. J was trimmed by 5 bases and V by 1 base; bases with no gene match: 5. The CDR3, as DNA: TGTGCCAGCAGCTTAGTTCTGGCGGGAGGGGAGACCCAGTACTTC. It specifies CASSLVLAGGETQYF.

The V gene is TRBV28, the J gene TRBJ2-7, with TRBD2 matching 9 bases. Germline CDR1 is MDHEN and CDR2 is SYDVKM. The length of the CDR3 is 17 residues. Trimming took 6 bases from V and 2 from J; bases not matched to a gene: 14. CDR3 residues: CASRGSTSGTSAYEQYF. The CDR3, as DNA: TGTGCCAGCAGGGGGTCGACTAGCGGAACATCCGCCTACGAGCAGTACTTC.

This clone was picked up a small number of times. This sequence joins TRBV10-3 and TRBJ1-1; maybe TRBD1 (6 bases). This CDR3 contains 12 residues. V dropped 5 bases and J dropped 6 bases, with 10 bases sitting between them. Germline lookup yields CDR1 ENHRY and CDR2 SYGVKD. CDR3 coding DNA: TGTGCCATCAGTAGGGGGGGCGCTGAAGCTTTCTTT. Translated, it gives CAISRGGAEAFF.

The CDR3, as DNA: TGTGCCAGCAGCTTAGAGGCAGGGTGGGAGACCCAGTACTTC. Translating it yields CASSLEAGWETQYF. The V call is TRBV7-9, the J call TRBJ2-5; tentatively, D is TRBD1 (5 bases). Germline loops: CDR1 SEHNR, CDR2 FQNEAQ (reference sequence). The CDR3 contains 14 residues. V was trimmed by 1 base and J by 5 bases, leaving 11 bases between them. Combining the CDR3 with reference TRBV7-9 and TRBJ2-5 gives the whole variable domain DTGVSQNPRHKITKRGQNVTFRCDPISEHNRLYWYRQTLGQGPEFLTYFQNEAQLEKSRLLSDRFSAERPKGSFSTLEIQRTEQGDSAMYLCASSLEAGWETQYFGPGTRLLVL.

This CDR3 reads CASSGGTSGEYEQFF. For the CDR3, the DNA is TGTGCCAGCAGCGGAGGGACTAGCGGGGAGTATGAGCAGTTCTTC. J is TRBJ2-1 and V is TRBV9, with 13 bases aligning to TRBD2. Germline lookup yields CDR1 SGDLS and CDR2 YYNGEE. After removal of 3 bases from V and 8 bases from J, the junction contained 5 bases not matched to a gene. This CDR3 contains 15 residues. Full variable domain (remainder filled in from reference TRBV9 and TRBJ2-1): DSGVTQTPKHLITATGQRVTLRCSPRSGDLSVYWYQQSLDQGLQFLIQYYNGEERAKGNILERFSAQQFPDLHSELNLSSLELGDSALYFCASSGGTSGEYEQFFGPGTRLTVL.